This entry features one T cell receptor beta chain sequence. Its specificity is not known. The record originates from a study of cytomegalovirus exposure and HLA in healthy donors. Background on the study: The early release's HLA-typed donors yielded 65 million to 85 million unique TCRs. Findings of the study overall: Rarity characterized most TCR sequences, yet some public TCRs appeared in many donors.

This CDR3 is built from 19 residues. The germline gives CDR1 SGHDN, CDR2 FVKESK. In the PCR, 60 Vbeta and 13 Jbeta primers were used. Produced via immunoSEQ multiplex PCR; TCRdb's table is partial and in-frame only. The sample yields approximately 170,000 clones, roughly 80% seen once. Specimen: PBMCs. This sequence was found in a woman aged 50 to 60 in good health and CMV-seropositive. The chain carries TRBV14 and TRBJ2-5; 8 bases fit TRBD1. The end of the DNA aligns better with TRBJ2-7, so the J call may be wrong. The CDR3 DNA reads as TGTGCCAGCAGCCCACGACAGGGGACTTGGTCTCTCGCCCCTCTCGAGCAGTACTTC. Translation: CASSPRQGTWSLAPLEQYF.